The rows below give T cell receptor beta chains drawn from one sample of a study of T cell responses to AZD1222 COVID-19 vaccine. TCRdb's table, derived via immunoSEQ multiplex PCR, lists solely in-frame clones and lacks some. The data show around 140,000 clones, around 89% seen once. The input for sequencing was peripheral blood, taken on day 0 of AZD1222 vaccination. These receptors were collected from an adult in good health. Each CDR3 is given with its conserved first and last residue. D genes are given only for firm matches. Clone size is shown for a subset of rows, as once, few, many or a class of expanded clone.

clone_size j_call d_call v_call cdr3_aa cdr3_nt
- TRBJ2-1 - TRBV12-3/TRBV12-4 CASSLDWNNEQFF TGTGCCAGCAGTTTAGACTGGAACAATGAGCAGTTCTTC
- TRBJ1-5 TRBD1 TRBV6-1 CASSETDRGHQPQHF TGTGCCAGCAGTGAGACGGACAGGGGGCATCAGCCCCAGCATTTT
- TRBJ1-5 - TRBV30 CAWSSAPAQPQHF TGTGCCTGGAGTTCAGCACCTGCTCAGCCCCAGCATTTT
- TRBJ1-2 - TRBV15 CATSSPDSSVGYTF TGTGCCACCAGCAGTCCGGATTCTTCAGTTGGCTACACCTTC
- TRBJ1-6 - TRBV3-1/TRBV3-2 CASSQQAIGTNNSPLHF TGTGCCAGCAGCCAACAAGCAATCGGGACCAATAATTCACCCCTCCACTTT
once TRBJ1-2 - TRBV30 CAWISPMGAYGYTF TGTGCCTGGATATCCCCCATGGGGGCCTATGGCTACACCTTC
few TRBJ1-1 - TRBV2 CARRTERNTEAFF TGTGCCAGAAGGACAGAGAGAAACACTGAAGCTTTCTTT
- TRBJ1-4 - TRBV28 CASSRDQAGNEKLFF TGTGCCAGCAGTCGCGATCAAGCGGGGAATGAAAAACTGTTTTTT
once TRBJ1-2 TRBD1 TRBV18 CASSPPMGQGNYGYTF TGTGCCAGCTCACCACCGATGGGACAGGGGAACTATGGCTACACCTTC
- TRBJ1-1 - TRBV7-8 CASSLVWGAGTEAFF TGTGCCAGCAGCTTAGTGTGGGGGGCGGGCACTGAAGCTTTCTTT
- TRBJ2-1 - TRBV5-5 CASSLGRGPYNEQFF TGTGCCAGCAGCTTGGGTAGGGGCCCTTACAATGAGCAGTTCTTC
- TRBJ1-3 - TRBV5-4 CASSWRGGAGNTIYF TGTGCCAGCAGCTGGAGGGGAGGCGCTGGAAACACCATATATTTT
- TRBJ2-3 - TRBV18 CASSPYTDTQYF TGTGCCAGCTCACCCTACACAGATACGCAGTATTTT
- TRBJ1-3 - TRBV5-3 CARSQDTCSGNTIYF TGTGCCAGAAGCCAAGACACCTGCTCTGGAAACACCATATATTTT
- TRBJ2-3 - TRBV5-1 CASSTQPYRVGGTDTQYF TGCGCCAGCAGCACCCAACCGTACAGGGTCGGGGGCACAGATACGCAGTATTTT
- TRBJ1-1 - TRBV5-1 CASSPSVRQNTEAFF TGCGCCAGCAGCCCCTCGGTCCGACAGAACACTGAAGCTTTCTTT
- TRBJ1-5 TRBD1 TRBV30 CAWGGQSMEQPQHF TGTGCCTGGGGGGGACAGAGCATGGAACAGCCCCAGCATTTT
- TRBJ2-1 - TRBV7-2 CASSMLRGPRGINEQFF TGTGCCAGCAGCATGCTAAGGGGCCCCCGAGGGATAAATGAGCAGTTCTTC
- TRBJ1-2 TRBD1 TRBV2 CASSAWTGGYGYTF TGTGCCAGCAGTGCTTGGACAGGGGGCTATGGCTACACCTTC
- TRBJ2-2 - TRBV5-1 CASSLEGTNTGELFF TGCGCCAGCAGCTTGGAAGGGACGAACACCGGGGAGCTGTTTTTT
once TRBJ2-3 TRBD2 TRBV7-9 CASSFAGGRADTQYF TGTGCCAGCAGCTTTGCGGGGGGGCGCGCAGATACGCAGTATTTT
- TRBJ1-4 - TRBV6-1 CASSEAGRRTNEKLFF TGTGCCAGCAGTGAAGCAGGACGGAGGACTAATGAAAAACTGTTTTTT
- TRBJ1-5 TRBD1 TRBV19 CASREPGQGGNQPQHF TGTGCCAGTAGAGAGCCGGGACAGGGAGGCAATCAGCCCCAGCATTTT
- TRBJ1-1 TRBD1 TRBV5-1 CASGWGTANMNTEAFF TGCGCCAGCGGGTGGGGGACAGCTAACATGAACACTGAAGCTTTCTTT
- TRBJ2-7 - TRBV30 CAWGGTYEQYF TGTGCCTGGGGGGGCACCTACGAGCAGTACTTC
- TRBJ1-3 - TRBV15 CATSRVSPGLGNTIYF TGTGCCACCAGCAGAGTCTCTCCGGGTCTGGGAAACACCATATATTTT
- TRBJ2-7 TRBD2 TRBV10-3 CAISPGLAGEGSYEQYF TGTGCCATCAGCCCGGGACTAGCGGGGGAAGGTAGCTACGAGCAGTACTTC
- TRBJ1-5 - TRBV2 CASTTFEGQPQHF TGTGCCAGCACCACTTTTGAGGGTCAGCCCCAGCATTTT
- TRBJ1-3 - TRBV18 CASSLPGVGSHTIYF TGTGCCAGCTCACTTCCGGGGGTCGGCAGCCACACCATATATTTT
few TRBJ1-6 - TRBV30 CAGKWTVWIDSPLHF TGTGCCGGAAAATGGACAGTTTGGATTGATTCACCCCTCCACTTT
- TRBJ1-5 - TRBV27 CASSGGGSYSNQPQHF TGTGCCAGCAGTGGGGGGGGGTCGTATAGCAATCAGCCCCAGCATTTT
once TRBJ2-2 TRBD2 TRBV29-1 CSVGWVAGSVGTGELFF TGCAGCGTTGGTTGGGTAGCGGGCTCTGTCGGGACCGGGGAGCTGTTTTTT
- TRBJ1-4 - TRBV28 CASSLWGGPLANEKLFF TGTGCCAGCAGTTTATGGGGAGGGCCCTTGGCTAATGAAAAACTGTTTTTT
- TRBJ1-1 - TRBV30 CAWSVRLSNTEAFF TGTGCCTGGAGTGTCCGATTGTCGAACACTGAAGCTTTCTTT
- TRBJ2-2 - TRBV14 CASSQDRQRENTGELFF TGTGCCAGCAGCCAAGATCGCCAGCGAGAGAACACCGGGGAGCTGTTTTTT
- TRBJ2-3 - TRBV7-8 CAANYVRGTADTQYF TGTGCCGCCAATTACGTCCGGGGAACGGCAGATACGCAGTATTTT
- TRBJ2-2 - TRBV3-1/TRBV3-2 CASSQWDSGGTGELFF TGTGCCAGCAGCCAATGGGACTCCGGTGGCACCGGGGAGCTGTTTTTT
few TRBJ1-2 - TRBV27 CASSYGVNYGYTF TGTGCCAGCAGTTACGGGGTGAACTATGGCTACACCTTC
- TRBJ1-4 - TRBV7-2 CASSLVGEKLFF TGTGCCAGCAGCTTAGTCGGTGAAAAACTGTTTTTT
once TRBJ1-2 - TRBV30 CAWSVADSGGYTF TGTGCCTGGAGTGTGGCGGACAGTGGCGGCTACACCTTC
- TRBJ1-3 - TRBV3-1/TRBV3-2 CASSLGGNTIYF TGTGCCAGCAGCCTCGGTGGAAACACCATATATTTT
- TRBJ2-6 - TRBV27 CASSLWGLGNSGANVLTF TGTGCCAGCAGTTTGTGGGGACTGGGGAACTCTGGGGCCAACGTCCTGACTTTC
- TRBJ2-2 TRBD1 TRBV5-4 CASSFGTGNTGELFF TGTGCCAGCAGCTTTGGGACAGGGAACACCGGGGAGCTGTTTTTT
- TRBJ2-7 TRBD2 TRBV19 CASSTTSGNYEQYF TGTGCCAGTAGTACAACTAGCGGGAACTACGAGCAGTACTTC
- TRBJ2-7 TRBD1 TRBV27 CASSSGTVLYEQYF TGTGCCAGCAGTTCCGGGACAGTACTGTACGAGCAGTACTTC
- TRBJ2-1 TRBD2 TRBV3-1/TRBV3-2 CASSRLAGYNEQFF TGTGCCAGCAGCCGACTAGCGGGTTACAATGAGCAGTTCTTC
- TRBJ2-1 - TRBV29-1 CSVDGSSYNEQFF TGCAGCGTTGACGGGAGCTCCTACAATGAGCAGTTCTTC
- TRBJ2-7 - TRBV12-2 CASRSQLSENYEQYF TGTGCAAGTCGATCCCAGTTGAGCGAAAACTACGAGCAGTACTTC